Sequencing of this TCR beta chain was carried out in a study of blood T cell repertoires in COVID-19. Study background: PBMCs, B-cell-depleted T cells, or T cells were the source of the cDNA or gDNA that made up the material.

Assay: immunoSEQ multiplex PCR; the TCRdb copy retains only in-frame clones and omits some. The table includes approximately 230,000 clones, about 86% detected once. The material sequenced was peripheral blood. The receptor was derived from a man at least 80 years old with acute or convalescent COVID-19.

CDR3 bases: TGCGCCAGCAGCCAAGGGACAGGGTATTCACCCCTCCACTTT. It is translated as CASSQGTGYSPLHF. V usage is TRBV4-3 and J usage is TRBJ1-6; 8 nucleotides align to TRBD1. J was trimmed by 8 bases and V by 1 base; bases with no gene match: 1. Germline V gene data show CDR1 as LGHNA and CDR2 as YSLEER. The CDR3 has 14 residues.